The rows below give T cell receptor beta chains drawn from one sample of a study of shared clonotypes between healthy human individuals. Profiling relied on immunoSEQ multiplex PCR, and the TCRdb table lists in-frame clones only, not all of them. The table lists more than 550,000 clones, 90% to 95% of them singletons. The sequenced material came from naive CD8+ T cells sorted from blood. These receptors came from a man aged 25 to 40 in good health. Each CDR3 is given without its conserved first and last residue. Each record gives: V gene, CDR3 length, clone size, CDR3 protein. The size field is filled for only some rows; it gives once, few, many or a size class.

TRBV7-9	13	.	ASSPRSGVGNTIY
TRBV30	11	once	AFRLAHDDEQY
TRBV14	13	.	ASSSQANGIHEQY
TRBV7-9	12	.	ASSLGARGYEQY
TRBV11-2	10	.	ASSSLPDTQY
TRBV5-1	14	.	ASSLEQGAHTGELF
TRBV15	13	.	ATSKTRDRPHEQY
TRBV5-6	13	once	ASSQEKAMNTEAF
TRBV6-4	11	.	ASSDGNGLDYT
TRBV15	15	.	ATSRDKGLAGTGELF
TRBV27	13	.	ASSLRGPQTYEQY
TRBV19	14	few	ASSSALWETNTEAF
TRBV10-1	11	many	ASRDGLTDTQY
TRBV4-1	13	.	ASSQDLTSGYEQY
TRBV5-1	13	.	ASSYGLAVAYEQY
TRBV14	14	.	ASSQGAGGFQETQY
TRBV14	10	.	ASSPDPYEQY
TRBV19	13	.	ASRHLAGGPGEQF
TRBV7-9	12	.	ASSLLDRNYEQY
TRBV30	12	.	AWSTYGGVNEQY
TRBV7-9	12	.	ASSLEGGGQPQH
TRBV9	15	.	ASSVEGLTSGHVEQY
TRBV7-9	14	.	ASSMLAGTYYNEQF
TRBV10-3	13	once	AISDQQGAGYGYT
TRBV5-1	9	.	ASSWGEEQF
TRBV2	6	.	ASGGGF
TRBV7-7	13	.	ASSLRVGPANEQF
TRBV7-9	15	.	ASSPLAGTRTYNEQF
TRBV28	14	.	ASSQPWGSGTGELF